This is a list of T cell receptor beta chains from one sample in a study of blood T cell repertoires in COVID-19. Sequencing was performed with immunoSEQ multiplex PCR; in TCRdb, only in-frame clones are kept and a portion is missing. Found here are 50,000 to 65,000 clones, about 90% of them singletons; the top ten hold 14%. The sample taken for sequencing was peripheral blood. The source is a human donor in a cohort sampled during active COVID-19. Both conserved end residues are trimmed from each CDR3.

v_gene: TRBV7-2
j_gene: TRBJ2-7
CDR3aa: ASSSNAGEKSSYEQY

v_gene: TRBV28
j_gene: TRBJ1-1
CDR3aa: ASSLRRLRNTEAF

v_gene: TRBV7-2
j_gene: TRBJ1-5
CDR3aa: ASSLAIDRGNQPQH

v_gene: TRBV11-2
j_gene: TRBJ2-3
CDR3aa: ASSLGGALAGATQY

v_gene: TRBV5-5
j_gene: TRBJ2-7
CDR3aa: ASSWADSTYEQY

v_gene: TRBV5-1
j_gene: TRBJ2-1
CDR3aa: ASSLDRQEYYNEQF

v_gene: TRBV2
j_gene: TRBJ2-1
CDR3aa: ASSRPGLAGSSSYNEQF

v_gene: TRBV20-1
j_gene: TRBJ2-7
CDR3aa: SAGTAYEQY

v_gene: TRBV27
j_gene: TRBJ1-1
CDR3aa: ASSGTAANTEAF

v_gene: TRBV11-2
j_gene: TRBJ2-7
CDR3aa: ASSQNTGAGYEQY

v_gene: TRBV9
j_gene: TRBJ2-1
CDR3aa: ASSLAGGKREQF

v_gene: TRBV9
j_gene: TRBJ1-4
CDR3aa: ASSPRGDGEKLF

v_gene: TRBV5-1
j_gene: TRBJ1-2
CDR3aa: ASSLTTATGYGYT

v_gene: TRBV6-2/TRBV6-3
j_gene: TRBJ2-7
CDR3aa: ASSPRDRVYEQY

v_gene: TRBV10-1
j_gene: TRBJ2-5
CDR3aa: ASSGARDRKKETQY

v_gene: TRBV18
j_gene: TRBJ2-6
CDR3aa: ASSPMTGFSGANVLT

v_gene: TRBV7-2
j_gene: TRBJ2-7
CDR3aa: ASSLPAGIEQY

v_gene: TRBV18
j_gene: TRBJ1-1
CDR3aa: ASSPQALRAEAF

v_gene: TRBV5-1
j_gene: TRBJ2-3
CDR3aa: ASSLGTVGTDTQY

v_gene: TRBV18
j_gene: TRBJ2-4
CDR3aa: ASSPVPGAKNIQY

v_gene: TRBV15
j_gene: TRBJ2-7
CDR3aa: ATSRVGQGSHEQY

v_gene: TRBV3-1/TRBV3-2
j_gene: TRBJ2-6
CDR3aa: ASSLPFLGTSLGANVLT

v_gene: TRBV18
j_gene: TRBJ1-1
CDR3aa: ASSANTGNTEAF

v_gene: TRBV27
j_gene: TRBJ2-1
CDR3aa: ASSLLAIRASEQF